The next 25 T cell receptor beta chains were all read from a single sample in a study of cytomegalovirus exposure and HLA in healthy donors. Clones were read by immunoSEQ multiplex PCR, and TCRdb kept only the in-frame ones, dropping some. The profile covers about 180,000 clones, with around nine tenths appearing a single time and 1.4% taken by the ten largest. The sequenced sample consisted of PBMCs. The receptor source for this set is a woman aged 25 to 39 in good health and CMV-seronegative.

This rearrangement joins TRBV10-1 to TRBJ2-3; no definite D call. The V end was cut by 5 bases, the J end by 5 bases, with 8 bases between. The CDR3 runs 12 residues. Germline values: CDR1 WNHNN, CDR2 SYGVQD (reference sequence). The CDR3 sequence is CASSKKRDTQYF. The CDR3 nucleotides read TGCGCCAGCAGTAAGAAGAGAGATACGCAGTATTTT.

The J gene is TRBJ2-1, the V gene TRBV6-1, with a possible D match to TRBD2 (6 bases). CDR1 MNHNS and CDR2 SASEGT come from the germline V gene. The CDR3 covers 15 residues. Trimming cost V 0 bases and J 0 bases, with 6 bases left between them. The CDR3 region is CASSEAGGSYNEQFF. CDR3 coding DNA: TGTGCCAGCAGTGAAGCGGGGGGCTCCTACAATGAGCAGTTCTTC.

The rearrangement uses TRBV18 and TRBJ1-1; D unresolved. The CDR3 length is 14 residues. Germline loops: CDR1 KGHSH, CDR2 LQKENI. V was trimmed by 4 bases and J by 0 bases, leaving 9 bases between them. CDR3 region: CASSRKEMNTEAFF. CDR3 DNA sequence: TGTGCCAGCTCACGTAAGGAGATGAACACTGAAGCTTTCTTT.

CDR3 sequence: CASSETGGRNSPLHF. The CDR3, as DNA: TGCGCCAGCAGTGAGACAGGGGGCAGGAATTCACCCCTCCACTTT. The V call is TRBV10-2, the J call TRBJ1-6, with 9 bases aligning to TRBD1. V lost 2 bases to trimming and J lost 7 bases; unmatched junction nucleotides: 3. The CDR3 spans 15 residues. The germline V gene has CDR1 WSHSY and CDR2 SAAADI.

The chain combines TRBV11-2 with TRBJ2-1; D gene ambiguous. Germline lookup yields CDR1 SGHAT and CDR2 FQNNGV. V was shortened by 5 bases and J by 9 bases, with 8 bases between the two germline ends. The CDR3 consists of 11 residues. CDR3 DNA: TGTGCCAGCAGCCGTAGATCTGAGCAGTTCTTC. This sequence encodes CASSRRSEQFF.

J is TRBJ1-1 and V is TRBV5-6; D may be TRBD1 (6 bases). The CDR3 sequence is 15 residues long. The germline gives CDR1 SGHDT, CDR2 YYEEEE. V gave up 0 bases and J gave up 1 base, with 10 bases separating them. The CDR3 spells CASSLVQGSNTEAFF. DNA for the CDR3: TGTGCCAGCAGCTTGGTACAGGGCTCGAACACTGAAGCTTTCTTT.

This clone was counted a few times. The chain combines TRBV5-5 with TRBJ1-1, with D perhaps TRBD1 (5 bases). There are 15 residues in the CDR3. Germline-derived CDR1 and CDR2 are SGHKS and YYEKEE (reference sequence). With 7 bases removed from V and 1 base from J, the gap between germline ends came to 17 bases. The CDR3 DNA reads TGTGCCAGCCGCACACTGAAAAGGGGGAACACTGAAGCTTTCTTT. Residues: CASRTLKRGNTEAFF. Together with reference TRBV5-5 and TRBJ1-1, the CDR3 gives the full variable domain: DAGVTQSPTHLIKTRGQQVTLRCSPISGHKSVSWYQQVLGQGPQFIFQYYEKEERGRGNFPDRFSARQFPNYSSELNVNALLLGDSALYLCASRTLKRGNTEAFFGQGTRLTVV.

This clone was counted only a few times. J is TRBJ2-2 and V is TRBV30; TRBD2 matches at 7 bases. Trimming removed 4 bases from V and 4 bases from J; junction bases left unmatched: 9. The CDR3 has 15 amino acids. In germline, CDR1 is GTSNPN, CDR2 SVGIG (reference sequence). The CDR3 reads CAWMWARGGTGELFF. CDR3 bases: TGTGCCTGGATGTGGGCCCGCGGGGGCACCGGGGAGCTGTTTTTT.

The chain has TRBV7-2 and TRBJ1-2; D remains unclear. Germline V gene sequence: CDR1 SGHTA, CDR2 FQGNSA. This CDR3 comprises 15 residues. Trimming removed 4 bases from V and 4 bases from J, with 16 bases in between. The CDR3 DNA reads as TGTGCCAGCAGCTCTCCCGAGGAGGGTGGCTATGGCTACACCTTC. Translating gives CASSSPEEGGYGYTF.

The chain carries TRBV19 and TRBJ1-1; D may be TRBD1 (6 bases). CDR1 LNHDA and CDR2 SQIVND come from the germline V gene (reference sequence). Deletions cut 4 bases from V and 5 bases from J, with 11 bases between. The CDR3 has 13 amino acids. The CDR3 bases are TGTGCCAGTAGTACCCAGGGGTGGACTGAAGCTTTCTTT. Translated: CASSTQGWTEAFF.

The V call is TRBV21-1, the J call TRBJ1-4; the table's D gene call, TRBD1, was not cross checked with the DNA. TRBV21-1 is classified as a pseudogene. The CDR3 is 18 amino acids. The CDR3: CASSQSPGQGATNEKLFF. In DNA form, the CDR3 reads TGTGCCAGCAGCCAGAGCCCGGGACAGGGGGCAACTAATGAAAAACTGTTTTTT.

This clone has just one count. The chain has TRBV4-1 and TRBJ2-5, with TRBD1 identical over 7 bases. CDR3 length: 15 residues. J lost 2 bases, V lost 3 bases, and 6 bases had no gene match. Germline V gene sequence: CDR1 MGHRA, CDR2 YSYEKL. The CDR3 sequence is CASSQDPGQQETQYF. Written as DNA, the CDR3 is TGCGCCAGCAGCCAGGACCCGGGACAGCAAGAGACCCAGTACTTC.

The J gene is TRBJ2-3, the V gene TRBV4-3, with 12 positions matching TRBD2. The CDR3 extends over 17 amino acids. The V gene end was trimmed by 4 bases and the J gene end by 3 bases; junction bases not matched to a gene: 8. From germline, CDR1 is LGHNA and CDR2 YSLEER. CDR3 amino acids: CASSPGASGGGTDTQYF. The CDR3 nucleotides are TGCGCCAGCAGCCCTGGGGCTAGCGGGGGGGGTACAGATACGCAGTATTTT.

The chain employs TRBV10-1 and TRBJ1-5; 8 positions agree with TRBD1. Per germline, CDR1 WNHNN and CDR2 SYGVQD (reference sequence). V gave up 10 bases and J gave up 2 bases; unmatched junction bases: 7. The length of the CDR3 is 14 residues. CDR3 amino acids: CATNRGNGNQPQHF. DNA for the CDR3: TGCGCCACCAACAGGGGGAACGGCAATCAGCCCCAGCATTTT.

This clone was seen a handful of times. The chain couples TRBV4-1 to TRBJ2-1; no clear D. Germline CDR1 MGHRA, CDR2 YSYEKL. The CDR3 runs to 13 residues. V was shortened by 1 base and J by 9 bases, with 10 bases between the two germline ends. CDR3 amino acids: CASSQAEGGEQFF. CDR3 nucleotides: TGCGCCAGCAGCCAAGCGGAAGGCGGTGAGCAGTTCTTC.

This chain links TRBV5-4 with TRBJ2-5; tentative D call: TRBD1 (5 bases). This CDR3 comprises 17 residues. V shed 0 bases and J shed 2 bases, with 17 bases lying between them. CDR1 is SGHNT, CDR2 YYREEE, per germline (reference sequence). The CDR3 nucleotides read TGTGCCAGCAGCTTGGAGGGCCAGGGCGAGAGTCAAGAGACCCAGTACTTC. Residues: CASSLEGQGESQETQYF.

The chain employs TRBV7-8 and TRBJ2-2, with TRBD1 identical over 8 bases. The J segment lost 1 base and the V segment lost 4 bases, leaving 5 bases of the junction unmatched. This CDR3 contains 16 residues. Germline CDR1 and CDR2: SGHVS and FQNEAQ. The CDR3 loop reads CASSSRRGRNTGELFF. For the CDR3, the DNA is TGTGCCAGCAGCTCCCGCAGGGGGCGGAACACCGGGGAGCTGTTTTTT.

In DNA form, the CDR3 reads TGTGCCTGGACAGGGGGCGTGAGCTCCTATAATTCACCCCTCCACTTT. Encoded protein: CAWTGGVSSYNSPLHF. This rearrangement joins TRBV30 to TRBJ1-6; 8 nucleotides agree with TRBD1. CDR3 length equals 16 residues. J gave up 0 bases and V 4 bases, and 5 bases lay outside the gene matches. The germline V gene has CDR1 GTSNPN and CDR2 SVGIG (reference sequence).

The V gene is TRBV6-5, the J gene TRBJ2-1; 13 nucleotides agree with TRBD2. V dropped 4 bases and J dropped 7; count of bases not matched to a gene: 4. CDR3 length: 15 residues. Germline V gene data show CDR1 as MNHEY and CDR2 as SVGAGI. CDR3 residues: CASSSLTSGGNEQFF. CDR3 DNA sequence: TGTGCCAGCAGTTCTTTGACTAGCGGGGGGAATGAGCAGTTCTTC.

The rearrangement joins TRBV5-1 to TRBJ2-3; the D gene is possibly TRBD2 (6 bases). V dropped 0 bases and J dropped 4 bases, with 15 bases sitting between them. This CDR3 contains 16 residues. Per the germline V gene, CDR1 is SGHRS and CDR2 is YFSETQ. The chain's CDR3 is CASSLGWGELADTQYF. The CDR3 DNA is TGCGCCAGCAGCTTGGGATGGGGGGAATTGGCAGATACGCAGTATTTT. The whole variable domain, remainder taken from reference TRBV5-1 and TRBJ2-3, is KAGVTQTPRYLIKTRGQQVTLSCSPISGHRSVSWYQQTPGQGLQFLFEYFSETQRNKGNFPGRFSGRQFSNSRSEMNVSTLELGDSALYLCASSLGWGELADTQYFGPGTRLTVL.

This chain links TRBV7-6 with TRBJ2-2; D not certain. The germline V and J ends were trimmed by 0 bases and 4 bases, with 9 bases remaining between them. The CDR3 has 15 residues. The germline CDR1 and CDR2 sequences are SGHVS and FNYEAQ. The CDR3 here is CASSLAVEATGELFF. For the CDR3, the DNA is TGTGCCAGCAGCTTAGCAGTAGAAGCCACCGGGGAGCTGTTTTTT.

The chain has TRBV9 and TRBJ2-3, with no clear D. Trimming stripped 2 bases from V and 2 bases from J, with 15 bases between. The CDR3 is made up of 16 amino acids. Germline V gene data show CDR1 as SGDLS and CDR2 as YYNGEE. The CDR3 reads CASSVSPRTYTDTQYF. CDR3 coding DNA: TGTGCCAGCAGCGTCTCCCCCAGAACGTACACAGATACGCAGTATTTT.

This clone appeared once. The V call is TRBV25-1, the J call TRBJ2-2, with 11 bases fitting TRBD1. The CDR3 loop spans 18 amino acids. V lost 4 bases, J lost 1 base, and 8 bases stayed unmatched. Germline V gene sequence: CDR1 MGHDK, CDR2 SYGVNS. CDR3 region: CASSGRDRGLENTGELFF. The CDR3 region has the DNA TGTGCCAGCAGTGGTCGGGACAGGGGGTTAGAGAACACCGGGGAGCTGTTTTTT.

The rearrangement uses TRBV5-1 and TRBJ2-7; perhaps TRBD2 as D (6 bases). CDR3 length: 15 residues. Trimming shortened V by 3 bases and J by 3 bases, and 16 bases separated the two germline ends. Germline V gene lookup returns CDR1 SGHRS and CDR2 YFSETQ. The CDR3 here is CASSSTRGINYEQYF. As DNA, the CDR3 is TGCGCCAGCAGCTCCACCCGGGGGATCAACTACGAGCAGTACTTC.

This sequence joins TRBV10-2 and TRBJ2-7, with D perhaps matching TRBD2 (5 bases). With 0 bases removed from V and 3 bases from J, the gap between germline ends came to 12 bases. There are 15 residues in the CDR3. Germline V lookup: CDR1 WSHSY, CDR2 SAAADI. In DNA, the CDR3 is TGCGCCAGCAGTGAGTCTTCGGGGAACTTCTACGAGCAGTACTTC. Translation: CASSESSGNFYEQYF.